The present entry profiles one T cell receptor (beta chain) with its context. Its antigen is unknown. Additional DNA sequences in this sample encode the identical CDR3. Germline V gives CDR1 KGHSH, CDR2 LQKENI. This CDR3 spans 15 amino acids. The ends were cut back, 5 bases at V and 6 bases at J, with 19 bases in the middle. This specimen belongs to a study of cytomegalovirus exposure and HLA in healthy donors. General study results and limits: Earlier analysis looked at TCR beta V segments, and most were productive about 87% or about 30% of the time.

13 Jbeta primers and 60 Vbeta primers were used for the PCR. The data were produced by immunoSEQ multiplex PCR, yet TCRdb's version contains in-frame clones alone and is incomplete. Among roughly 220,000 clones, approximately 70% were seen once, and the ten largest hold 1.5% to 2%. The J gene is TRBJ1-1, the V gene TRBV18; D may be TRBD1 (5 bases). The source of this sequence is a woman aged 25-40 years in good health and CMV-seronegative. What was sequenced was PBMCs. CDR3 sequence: CASSARQGRNSEAFF. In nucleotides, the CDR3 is TGTGCCAGCTCAGCTCGGCAGGGAAGAAACTCTGAAGCTTTCTTT.